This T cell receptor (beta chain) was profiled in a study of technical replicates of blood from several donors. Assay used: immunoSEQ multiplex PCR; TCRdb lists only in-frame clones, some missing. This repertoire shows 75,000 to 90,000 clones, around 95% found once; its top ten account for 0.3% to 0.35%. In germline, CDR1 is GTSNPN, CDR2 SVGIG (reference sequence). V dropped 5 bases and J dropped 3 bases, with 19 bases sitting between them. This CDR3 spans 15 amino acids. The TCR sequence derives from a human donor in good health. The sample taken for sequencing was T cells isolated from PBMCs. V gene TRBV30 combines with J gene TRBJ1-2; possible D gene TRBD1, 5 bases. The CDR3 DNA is TGTGCCTGGTTTGACAGCCCTTCCCCTCACTATGGCTACACCTTC. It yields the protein CAWFDSPSPHYGYTF.